The 30 T cell receptor beta chains listed next were all sequenced from one sample in a study of T cells in Graves' hyperthyroidism and ophthalmopathy. Researchers amplified the TCR beta CDR3 regions from RNA transcripts. During a first-round RT-PCR of the TCR CDR3, the HTBI primer set was used. TCRdb re-called the multiplex PCR reads with MiXCR, one entry per CDR3 protein. The data hold 350,000 to 500,000 distinct CDR3 sequences, with 12% to 15% observed a single time. The sequenced material came from blood. The receptors stem from a woman aged 18-30 years with Graves' hyperthyroidism.

This chain connects TRBV9 to TRBJ1-2; D call uncertain. CDR1 SGDLS and CDR2 YYNGEE come from the germline V gene. The CDR3 sequence is 13 residues long. The ends were cut back, 4 bases at V and 5 bases at J, with 12 bases in the middle. The CDR3 reads CASSFRMGYGYTF. The CDR3 DNA reads TGTGCCAGCAGCTTCCGAATGGGGTATGGCTACACCTTC.

This clonotype was picked up many times. This chain links TRBV20-1 with TRBJ2-7; no reliable D call. The CDR3 loop spans 11 amino acids. Trimming pared 1 base from V and 4 bases from J, leaving 5 bases between. The germline gives CDR1 DFQATT, CDR2 SNEGSKA (reference sequence). The CDR3 DNA reads as TGCAGTGCTAGAGTTATTTACGAGCAGTACTTC. It translates to CSARVIYEQYF.

The chain's CDR3 is CASSLAYRGSNQPQHF. The CDR3 coding sequence is TGTGCCAGCAGCTTGGCTTACAGGGGTAGCAATCAGCCCCAGCATTTT. The chain employs TRBV28 and TRBJ1-5; 7 bases map to TRBD1. CDR3 size: 16 residues. The V gene end was trimmed by 6 bases and the J gene end by 0 bases; junction bases not matched to a gene: 8. Per germline, CDR1 MDHEN and CDR2 SYDVKM.

At least ten counts were recorded for this clonotype. The chain has TRBV24-1 and TRBJ2-3; D gene ambiguous. CDR3 size: 15 residues. The V end lost 1 base, the J end lost 2 bases, and 9 bases lay between the germline ends. Germline V gene data show CDR1 as KGHDR and CDR2 as SFDVKD. The CDR3, as DNA: TGTGCCACCAGTGATTTATCGGCTAACACAGATACGCAGTATTTT. Protein: CATSDLSANTDTQYF.

This clonotype was seen at least ten times. The V and J genes are TRBV20-1 and TRBJ2-1; 8 nucleotides match TRBD2. Germline V lookup: CDR1 DFQATT, CDR2 SNEGSKA (reference sequence). Unmatched junction bases numbered 5, after V lost 3 bases and J lost 7 bases. The CDR3 contains 13 residues. CDR3 nucleotide sequence: TGCAGTGCTAGCGGGAGGGCCAGGAATGAGCAGTTCTTC. Residues: CSASGRARNEQFF.

This clonotype was counted ten times or more. This chain connects TRBV6-1 to TRBJ2-3, with 9 nucleotides matching TRBD2. V lost 6 bases, J lost 3 bases, and 7 bases stayed unmatched. The CDR3 has 15 residues. The V gene's germline CDR1 is MNHNS and CDR2 SASEGT. The DNA for the CDR3 is TGTGCCAGCAGGCTAGCGGGGATCCTAACAGATACGCAGTATTTT. It translates to CASRLAGILTDTQYF.

This chain links TRBV7-8 with TRBJ1-4, with 9 bases that match TRBD1. CDR3 length equals 14 residues. After removal of 4 bases from V and 10 bases from J, the junction contained 7 bases not matched to a gene. CDR1 is SGHVS, CDR2 FQNEAQ, per germline. In DNA form, the CDR3 reads TGTGCCAGCAGCTGGGGACAGGGAGACGGAAAACTGTTTTTT. Residues: CASSWGQGDGKLFF.

The table lists this clonotype with a few counts. One base away lies a much larger clone, so this may be a sequencing read error. The chain carries TRBV7-2 and TRBJ1-2; D gene uncertain. Germline V gives CDR1 SGHTA, CDR2 FQGNSA. V shed 1 base and J shed 6 bases, with 15 bases lying between them. The CDR3 consists of 15 residues. The CDR3 region is CASSLGAESAHGYTF. CDR3 bases: TGTGCCAGCAGCTTAGGAGCGGAGTCAGCTCATGGCTACACCTTC.

This clonotype has a count of ten or more. V and J are TRBV4-2 and TRBJ2-3; the match to TRBD1 covers 9 bases. CDR1 and CDR2 (germline): LGHNA, YNFKEQ. The CDR3 length is 15 residues. Losses at the gene ends were 5 bases for V and 2 bases for J; bases not matched to a gene: 5. CDR3 nucleotides: TGTGCCAGCAGCGACCGGACAGGGGCCACAGATACGCAGTATTTT. Translating it yields CASSDRTGATDTQYF.

V is TRBV7-8 and J is TRBJ1-3; 7 bases line up with TRBD1. The CDR3 covers 15 residues. Losses at the gene ends were 5 bases for V and 7 bases for J; bases not matched to a gene: 11. Germline V lookup: CDR1 SGHVS, CDR2 FQNEAQ. DNA for the CDR3: TGTGCCAGCAGCCAGGGGGGACCCCTCATGAACACCATATATTTT. It is translated as CASSQGGPLMNTIYF.

This clonotype was counted many times. The chain carries TRBV20-1 and TRBJ2-7; TRBD2 aligns across 7 bases. Germline V CDR1 and CDR2: DFQATT, SNEGSKA (reference sequence). V was clipped by 0 bases and J by 2 bases; unmatched bases: 4. This CDR3 has 14 residues. The CDR3 coding sequence is TGCAGTGCTAGAGAGTCCGGGAGGCCCTACGAGCAGTACTTC. This codes for CSARESGRPYEQYF.

The table lists this clonotype with many counts. An end of the junction differs from the germline gene, which may be a read error. This chain joins TRBV12-3 or TRBV12-4 and TRBJ2-7, with 8 bases aligning to TRBD2. This CDR3 is built from 14 residues. The CDR3 sequence is CASSFSGVTYAQYF. The CDR3 DNA reads as TGTGCCAGCAGTTTTAGCGGGGTTACCTACGCGCAGTACTTC.

This clonotype was seen repeatedly, ten times or more. This sequence joins TRBV10-3 and TRBJ2-7; 7 bases fit TRBD1. The CDR3 has 15 residues. Germline-derived CDR1 and CDR2 are ENHRY and SYGVKD. J lost 1 base, V lost 6 bases, and 9 bases had no gene match. CDR3 protein: CAISQGGMSSYEQYF. For the CDR3, the DNA is TGTGCCATCAGCCAAGGGGGCATGTCATCCTACGAGCAGTACTTC.

The chain couples TRBV19 to TRBJ1-1, with D possibly being TRBD1 (6 bases). The CDR3 spans 15 residues. Germline V gene sequence: CDR1 LNHDA, CDR2 SQIVND (reference sequence). V lost 3 bases to trimming and J lost 1 base, with 12 bases between them. CDR3 sequence: CASSMGEQGNTEAFF. The CDR3 DNA reads as TGTGCCAGTAGTATGGGGGAACAGGGGAACACTGAAGCTTTCTTT.

In regard to this clonotype: The junction departs from germline at one end; a sequencing error may be responsible. The chain links TRBV19 to TRBJ2-1, with TRBD1 matching over 11 bases. This CDR3 has 15 amino acids. Germline CDR1 and CDR2: LNHDA and SQIVND (reference sequence). This CDR3 reads CTSSIEGTGGNEQFF. For the CDR3, the DNA is TGTACCAGTAGTATAGAAGGGACAGGGGGTAATGAGCAGTTCTTC.

This clonotype was seen many times. The V call is TRBV2, the J call TRBJ2-2, with 9 nucleotides matching TRBD1. CDR3 size: 16 residues. Germline V CDR1 and CDR2: SNHLY, FYNNEI. V dropped 6 bases and J dropped 2; count of bases not matched to a gene: 7. CDR3 in amino acids: CASSKTGGVNTGELFF. CDR3 nucleotide sequence: TGTGCCAGCAGCAAGACAGGGGGTGTTAACACCGGGGAGCTGTTTTTT.

This chain joins TRBV7-9 and TRBJ2-1, with D maybe TRBD2 (6 bases). With 5 bases removed from V and 11 bases from J, the gap between germline ends came to 13 bases. Germline V gives CDR1 SEHNR, CDR2 FQNEAQ (reference sequence). The length of the CDR3 is 12 residues. CDR3 bases: TGTGCCAGCAGCGGGGCTAGCGATAAGCAGTTCTTC. It codes for CASSGASDKQFF.

This clonotype showed up many times. The rearrangement joins TRBV20-1 to TRBJ2-3, with 8 bases matching TRBD2. The CDR3 sequence is 13 residues long. Looked up from germline, CDR1 is DFQATT and CDR2 is SNEGSKA (reference sequence). V shed 6 bases and J 6 bases; nucleotides not matched to a gene: 8. CDR3 sequence: CSAGRDPTDTQYF. The CDR3 nucleotides are TGCAGTGCCGGGAGGGACCCAACTGATACGCAGTATTTT.

This clonotype was counted only a few times. The CDR3 reads CSAGSAGGLETQYF. The CDR3 DNA reads TGCAGTGCTGGCTCGGCAGGGGGTTTGGAGACCCAGTACTTC. The chain recombines TRBV20-1 with TRBJ2-5; the match to TRBD1 covers 7 bases. CDR1 and CDR2 from the germline V gene are DFQATT and SNEGSKA (reference sequence). This CDR3 is built from 14 residues. Germline trimming cut 5 bases from V and 5 bases from J; bases unmatched to any gene: 11.

Note on this clonotype: It may be a read error: a sequence one base away is much more abundant. The chain couples TRBV7-8 to TRBJ2-1; 12 positions match TRBD2. V trimming: 4 bases; J trimming: 7 bases; junction bases outside the gene matches: 5. Germline lookup yields CDR1 SGHVS and CDR2 FQNEAQ. The CDR3 extends over 15 amino acids. The CDR3 nucleotides read TGTGCCAGCAGCTGGCTAGCGGGAGGGCATAATGAGCAGTTCTTC. This translates into CASSWLAGGHNEQFF.

This clonotype has ten or more counts. The chain recombines TRBV6-4 with TRBJ2-1, with 10 bases that match TRBD2. The V gene end was trimmed by 3 bases and the J gene end by 5 bases; junction bases not matched to a gene: 1. This CDR3 region has 14 residues. In germline, CDR1 is MRHNA, CDR2 SNTAGT. CDR3 DNA: TGTGCCAGCAGTGAAGCGGGAGGGCACAATGAGCAGTTCTTC. It is translated as CASSEAGGHNEQFF.

This clonotype was seen a few times. This chain connects TRBV7-9 to TRBJ2-5; possibly TRBD1 or TRBD2 for D (6 bases each). The CDR3 contains 13 residues. The germline V and J ends were trimmed by 4 bases and 5 bases, with 11 bases remaining between them. Germline CDR1 SEHNR, CDR2 FQNEAQ (reference sequence). The CDR3 DNA sequence: TGTGCCAGCAGCTCGGGGGCTAGGGAGACCCAGTACTTC. This sequence encodes CASSSGARETQYF.

V and J are TRBV29-1 and TRBJ2-1, with TRBD2 as a possible D gene (6 bases). This CDR3 has 12 residues. Germline CDR1 is SQVTM and CDR2 is ANQGSEA. Trimming left V 4 bases short and J 4 bases short, with 8 bases between. The CDR3 region is CSVVGLYNEQFF. CDR3 in DNA: TGCAGCGTTGTGGGACTGTACAATGAGCAGTTCTTC.

The sample holds many counts of this clonotype. The genes are TRBV7-8 and TRBJ2-1; D ambiguous. The V gene lost 0 bases and the J gene lost 0 bases, with 12 bases spanning the gap. This CDR3 contains 17 residues. Germline lookup yields CDR1 SGHVS and CDR2 FQNEAQ. CDR3 bases: TGTGCCAGCAGCTTAGCGGTGACACCCAGCTCCTACAATGAGCAGTTCTTC. Translating gives CASSLAVTPSSYNEQFF.

The chain uses TRBV28 and TRBJ1-1; D call uncertain. Trimming stripped 1 base from V and 4 bases from J, with 13 bases between. Germline V gives CDR1 MDHEN, CDR2 SYDVKM. This CDR3 has 15 residues. CDR3 nucleotide sequence: TGTGCCAGCAGTTTATTTTCGCCGGGTATCACTGAAGCTTTCTTT. This gives the protein CASSLFSPGITEAFF.

The rearrangement links TRBV28 to TRBJ2-1; tentatively, D is TRBD2 (5 bases). Trimming pared 3 bases from V and 7 bases from J, leaving 16 bases between. The CDR3 is 15 residues long. CDR1 MDHEN and CDR2 SYDVKM come from the germline V gene. This chain's CDR3 is CASSLYDGLGNEQFF. CDR3 nucleotides: TGTGCCAGCAGTTTGTATGACGGACTTGGGAATGAGCAGTTCTTC. The whole variable domain, filled in from reference TRBV28 and TRBJ2-1, reads DVKVTQSSRYLVKRTGEKVFLECVQDMDHENMFWYRQDPGLGLRLIYFSYDVKMKEKGDIPEGYSVSREKKERFSLILESASTNQTSMYLCASSLYDGLGNEQFFGPGTRLTVL.

The V call is TRBV19, the J call TRBJ2-7, with TRBD1 as a possible D gene (5 bases). The CDR3 is 13 amino acids. Trimming took 0 bases from V and 7 from J, leaving 10 bases between them. CDR1 and CDR2 (germline): LNHDA, SQIVND (reference sequence). The CDR3 region is CASSIDGQGEQYF. DNA of the CDR3: TGTGCCAGTAGTATAGATGGACAAGGGGAGCAGTACTTC.

This clonotype was picked up many times. The chain uses TRBV6-1 and TRBJ2-7; D is possibly TRBD1 (5 bases). The V end was cut by 5 bases, the J end by 3 bases, with 20 bases between. The CDR3 has 16 residues. CDR1 MNHNS and CDR2 SASEGT come from the germline V gene. For the CDR3, the DNA is TGTGCCAGCAGTCCTCTCAGTGGGGCCTTGGGCTACGAGCAGTACTTC. Translated, it gives CASSPLSGALGYEQYF.

This clonotype was counted at least ten times. The V call is TRBV12-3 or TRBV12-4, the J call TRBJ2-5; TRBD1 matches 7 bases. The V gene end was trimmed by 6 bases and the J gene end by 2 bases; junction bases not matched to a gene: 6. The CDR3 has 14 residues. The CDR3 DNA reads TGTGCCAGCAGCCGAGGACAGGTACAAGAGACCCAGTACTTC. This codes for CASSRGQVQETQYF.

The chain couples TRBV20-1 to TRBJ2-5; 9 bases line up with TRBD2. Germline CDR1 reads DFQATT; CDR2 reads SNEGSKA (reference sequence). This CDR3 is 19 amino acids long. The ends lost 6 bases at V and 2 bases at J; junction bases unmatched: 22. CDR3 in DNA: TGCAGTGCAGAGGCAGGAGCGGGAGGCGTAAGACAGCATCAAGAGACCCAGTACTTC. Translating it yields CSAEAGAGGVRQHQETQYF.